This TCR beta chain emerged from a study of shared clonotypes between healthy human individuals. There were no recent acute infections or vaccinations among the donors, who were healthy HIV-negative adults. Profiled with immunoSEQ multiplex PCR; TCRdb holds only in-frame clones, not every one. Seen here are about 2 million clones, 85% to 95% observed once, and the top ten hold roughly 0.13%. The sequence came from a man in his late teens or twenties in good health. The material sequenced was naive CD4+ T cells sorted from blood. Noted subset: CD45RA+ positively selected.

CDR3 sequence (DNA): TGTGCCAGCAGTCCCGCCGACAGGCCTTTGATACGCGAGCAGTACTTC. Translated, it gives CASSPADRPLIREQYF. The chain links TRBV27 to TRBJ2-7; D might be TRBD1 (6 bases). Germline-derived CDR1 and CDR2 are MNHEY and SMNVEV (reference sequence). V lost 5 bases and J lost 6, with 23 bases in between. The CDR3 sequence is 16 residues long.